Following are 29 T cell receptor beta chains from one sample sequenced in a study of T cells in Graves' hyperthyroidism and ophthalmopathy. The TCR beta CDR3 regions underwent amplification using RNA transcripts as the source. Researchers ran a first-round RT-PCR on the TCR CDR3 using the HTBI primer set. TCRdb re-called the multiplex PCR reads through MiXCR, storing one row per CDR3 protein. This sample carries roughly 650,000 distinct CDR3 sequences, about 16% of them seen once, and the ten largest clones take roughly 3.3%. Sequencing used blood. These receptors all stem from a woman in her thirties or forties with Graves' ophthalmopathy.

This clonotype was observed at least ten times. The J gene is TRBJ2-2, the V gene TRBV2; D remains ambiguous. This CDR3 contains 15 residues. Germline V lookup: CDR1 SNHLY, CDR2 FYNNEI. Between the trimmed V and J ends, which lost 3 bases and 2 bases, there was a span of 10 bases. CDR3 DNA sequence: TGTGCCAGCAGTGAGGTTCCTGATAACACCGGGGAGCTGTTTTTT. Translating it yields CASSEVPDNTGELFF.

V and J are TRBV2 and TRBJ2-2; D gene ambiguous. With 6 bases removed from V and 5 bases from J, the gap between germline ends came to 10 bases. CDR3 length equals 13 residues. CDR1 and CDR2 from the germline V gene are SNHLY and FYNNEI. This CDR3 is CASRVGETGELFF. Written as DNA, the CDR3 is TGTGCCAGCAGGGTCGGAGAAACCGGGGAGCTGTTTTTT. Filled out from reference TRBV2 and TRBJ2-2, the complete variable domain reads EPEVTQTPSHQVTQMGQEVILRCVPISNHLYFYWYRQILGQKVEFLVSFYNNEISEKSEIFDDQFSVERPDGSNFTLKIRSTKLEDSAMYFCASRVGETGELFFGEGSRLTVL.

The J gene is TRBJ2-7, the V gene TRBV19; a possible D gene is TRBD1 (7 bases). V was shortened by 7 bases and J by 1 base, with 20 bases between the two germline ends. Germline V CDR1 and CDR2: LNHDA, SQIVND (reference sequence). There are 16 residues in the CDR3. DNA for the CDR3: TGTGCCAGTACTCGGACAGGTCATGGGAGGTCCTACGAGCAGTACTTC. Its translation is CASTRTGHGRSYEQYF. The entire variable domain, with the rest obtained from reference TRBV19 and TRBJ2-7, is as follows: DGGITQSPKYLFRKEGQNVTLSCEQNLNHDAMYWYRQDPGQGLRLIYYSQIVNDFQKGDIAEGYSVSREKKESFPLTVTSAQKNPTAFYLCASTRTGHGRSYEQYFGPGTRLTVT.

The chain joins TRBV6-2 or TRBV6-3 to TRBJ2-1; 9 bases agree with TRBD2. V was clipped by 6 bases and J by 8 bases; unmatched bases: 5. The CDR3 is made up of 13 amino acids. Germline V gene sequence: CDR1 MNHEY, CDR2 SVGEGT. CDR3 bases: TGTGCCAGCAGAGCGGGGGGCTTCGATGAGCAGTTCTTC. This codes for CASRAGGFDEQFF.

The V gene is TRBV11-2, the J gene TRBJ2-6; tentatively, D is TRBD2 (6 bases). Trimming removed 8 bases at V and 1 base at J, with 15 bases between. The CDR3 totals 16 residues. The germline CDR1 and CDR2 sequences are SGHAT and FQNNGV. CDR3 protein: CASRQIGGSGANVLTF. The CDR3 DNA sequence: TGTGCCAGCCGACAGATCGGGGGATCTGGGGCCAACGTCCTGACTTTC.

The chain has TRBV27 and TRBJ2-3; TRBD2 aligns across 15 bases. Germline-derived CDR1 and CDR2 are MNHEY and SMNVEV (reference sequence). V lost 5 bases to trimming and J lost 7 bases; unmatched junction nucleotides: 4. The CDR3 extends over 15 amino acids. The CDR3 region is CASSGLAGGQNTQYF. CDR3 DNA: TGTGCCAGCAGTGGACTAGCGGGGGGGCAAAATACGCAGTATTTT.

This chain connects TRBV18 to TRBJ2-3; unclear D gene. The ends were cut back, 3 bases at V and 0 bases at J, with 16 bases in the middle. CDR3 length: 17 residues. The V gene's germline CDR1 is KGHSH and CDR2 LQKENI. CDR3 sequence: CASSPRLPAVSTDTQYF. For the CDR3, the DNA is TGTGCCAGCTCACCCAGGCTCCCAGCAGTCAGCACAGATACGCAGTATTTT.

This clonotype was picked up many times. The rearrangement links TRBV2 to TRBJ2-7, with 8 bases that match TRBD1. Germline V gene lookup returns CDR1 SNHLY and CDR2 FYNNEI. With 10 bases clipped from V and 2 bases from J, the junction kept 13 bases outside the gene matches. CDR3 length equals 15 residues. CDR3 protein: CAIPRWDRWPYEQYF. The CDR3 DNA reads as TGTGCCATCCCACGCTGGGACAGGTGGCCCTACGAGCAGTACTTC.

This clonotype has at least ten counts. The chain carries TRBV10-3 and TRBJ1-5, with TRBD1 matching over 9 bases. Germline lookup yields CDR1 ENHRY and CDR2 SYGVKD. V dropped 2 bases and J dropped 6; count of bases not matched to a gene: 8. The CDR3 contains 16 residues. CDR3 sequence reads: CAISEGPQGAGQPQHF. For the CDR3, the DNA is TGTGCCATCAGTGAGGGTCCACAGGGGGCTGGTCAGCCCCAGCATTTT.

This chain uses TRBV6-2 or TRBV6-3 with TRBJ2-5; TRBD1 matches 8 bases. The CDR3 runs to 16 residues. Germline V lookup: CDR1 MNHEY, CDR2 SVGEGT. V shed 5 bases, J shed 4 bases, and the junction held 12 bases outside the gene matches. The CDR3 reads CASSTRGQGWRETQYF. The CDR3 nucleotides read TGTGCCAGCAGTACCCGCGGACAGGGTTGGCGAGAGACCCAGTACTTC.

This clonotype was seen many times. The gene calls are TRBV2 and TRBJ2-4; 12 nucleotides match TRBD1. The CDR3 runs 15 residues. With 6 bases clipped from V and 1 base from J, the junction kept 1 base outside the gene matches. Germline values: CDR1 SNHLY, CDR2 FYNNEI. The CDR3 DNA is TGTGCCAGCAGCGGGACAGGGGGCGCCAAAAACATTCAGTACTTC. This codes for CASSGTGGAKNIQYF.

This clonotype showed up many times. CDR3 sequence reads: CASSLSGTSGTYNEQFF. In DNA form, the CDR3 reads TGTGCCAGCAGTTTGTCAGGGACTAGCGGGACATACAATGAGCAGTTCTTC. J is TRBJ2-1 and V is TRBV6-2 or TRBV6-3; 13 bases are a match to TRBD2. V lost 4 bases and J lost 4; bases outside the gene matches: 7. This CDR3 is built from 17 residues. Germline V gene data show CDR1 as MNHEY and CDR2 as SVGEGT.

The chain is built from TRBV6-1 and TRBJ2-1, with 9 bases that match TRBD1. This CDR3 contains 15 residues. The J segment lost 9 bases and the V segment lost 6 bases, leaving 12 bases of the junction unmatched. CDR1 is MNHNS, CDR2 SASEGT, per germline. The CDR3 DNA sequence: TGTGCCAGCAGCCCCCGGGACAGGGTGTTCGGTGAGCAGTTCTTC. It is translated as CASSPRDRVFGEQFF.

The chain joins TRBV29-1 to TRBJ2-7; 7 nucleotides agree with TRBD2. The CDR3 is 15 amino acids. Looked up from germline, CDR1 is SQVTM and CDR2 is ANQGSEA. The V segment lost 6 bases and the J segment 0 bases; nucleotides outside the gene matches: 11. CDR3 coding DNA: TGCAGCGTCGCGCGGGAGCGGGCCACCTCCTACGAGCAGTACTTC. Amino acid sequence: CSVARERATSYEQYF.

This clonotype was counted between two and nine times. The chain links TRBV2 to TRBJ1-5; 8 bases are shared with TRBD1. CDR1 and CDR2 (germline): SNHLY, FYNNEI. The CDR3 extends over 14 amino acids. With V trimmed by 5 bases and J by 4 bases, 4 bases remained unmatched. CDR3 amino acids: CASSSQGANQPQHF. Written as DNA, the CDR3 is TGTGCCAGCAGTAGTCAGGGGGCGAATCAGCCCCAGCATTTT.

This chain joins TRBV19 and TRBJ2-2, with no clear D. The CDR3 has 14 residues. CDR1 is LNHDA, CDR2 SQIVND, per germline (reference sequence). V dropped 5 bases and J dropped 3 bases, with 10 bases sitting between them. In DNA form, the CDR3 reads TGTGCCAGTAGTGGATACTCATACACCGGGGAGCTGTTTTTT. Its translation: CASSGYSYTGELFF. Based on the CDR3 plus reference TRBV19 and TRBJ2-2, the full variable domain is DGGITQSPKYLFRKEGQNVTLSCEQNLNHDAMYWYRQDPGQGLRLIYYSQIVNDFQKGDIAEGYSVSREKKESFPLTVTSAQKNPTAFYLCASSGYSYTGELFFGEGSRLTVL.

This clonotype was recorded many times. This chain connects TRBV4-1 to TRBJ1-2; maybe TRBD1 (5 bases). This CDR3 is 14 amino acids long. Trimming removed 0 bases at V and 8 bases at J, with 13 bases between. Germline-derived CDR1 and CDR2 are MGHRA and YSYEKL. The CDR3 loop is CASSQDTGTQGYTF. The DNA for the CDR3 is TGCGCCAGCAGCCAAGATACGGGGACTCAAGGCTACACCTTC.

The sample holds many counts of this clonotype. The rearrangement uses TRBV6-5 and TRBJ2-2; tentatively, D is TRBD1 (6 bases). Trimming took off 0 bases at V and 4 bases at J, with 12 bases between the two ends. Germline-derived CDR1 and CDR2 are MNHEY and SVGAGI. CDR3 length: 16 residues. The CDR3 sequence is CASSYSRGHRTGELFF. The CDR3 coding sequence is TGTGCCAGCAGTTACTCGAGGGGACACCGCACCGGGGAGCTGTTTTTT.

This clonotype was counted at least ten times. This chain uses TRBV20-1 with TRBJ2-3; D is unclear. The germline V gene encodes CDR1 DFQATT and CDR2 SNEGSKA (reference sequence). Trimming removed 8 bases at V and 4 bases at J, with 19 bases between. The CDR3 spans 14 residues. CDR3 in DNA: TGCAGTCATATGGACCCAGGATGGGCAGATACGCAGTATTTT. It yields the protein CSHMDPGWADTQYF.

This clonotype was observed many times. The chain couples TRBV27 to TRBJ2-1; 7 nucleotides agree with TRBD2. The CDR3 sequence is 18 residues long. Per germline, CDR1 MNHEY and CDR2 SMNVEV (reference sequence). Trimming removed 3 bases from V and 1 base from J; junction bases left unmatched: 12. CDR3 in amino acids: CASSLAIAGGWSYNEQFF. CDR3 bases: TGTGCCAGCAGTTTGGCGATAGCGGGCGGGTGGTCCTACAATGAGCAGTTCTTC.

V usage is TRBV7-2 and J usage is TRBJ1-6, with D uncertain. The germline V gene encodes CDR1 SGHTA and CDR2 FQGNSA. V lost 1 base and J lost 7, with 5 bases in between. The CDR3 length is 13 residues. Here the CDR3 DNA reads TGTGCCAGCAGCTTAGGGATAAATTCACCCCTCCACTTT. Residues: CASSLGINSPLHF.

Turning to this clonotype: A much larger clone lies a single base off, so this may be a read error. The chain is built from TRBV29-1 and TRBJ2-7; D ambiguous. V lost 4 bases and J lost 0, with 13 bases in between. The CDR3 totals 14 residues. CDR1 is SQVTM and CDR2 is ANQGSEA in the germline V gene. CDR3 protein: CSVVAGRSSYEQYF. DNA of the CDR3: TGCAGCGTTGTGGCAGGACGAAGCTCCTACGAGCAGTACTTC.

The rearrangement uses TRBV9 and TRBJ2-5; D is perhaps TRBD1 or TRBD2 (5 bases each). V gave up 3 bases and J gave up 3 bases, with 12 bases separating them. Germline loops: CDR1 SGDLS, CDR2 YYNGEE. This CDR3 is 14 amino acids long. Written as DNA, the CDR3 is TGTGCCAGCAGCGCGAGGGGAGACAAAGAGACCCAGTACTTC. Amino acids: CASSARGDKETQYF. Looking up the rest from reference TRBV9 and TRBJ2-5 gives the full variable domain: DSGVTQTPKHLITATGQRVTLRCSPRSGDLSVYWYQQSLDQGLQFLIQYYNGEERAKGNILERFSAQQFPDLHSELNLSSLELGDSALYFCASSARGDKETQYFGPGTRLLVL.

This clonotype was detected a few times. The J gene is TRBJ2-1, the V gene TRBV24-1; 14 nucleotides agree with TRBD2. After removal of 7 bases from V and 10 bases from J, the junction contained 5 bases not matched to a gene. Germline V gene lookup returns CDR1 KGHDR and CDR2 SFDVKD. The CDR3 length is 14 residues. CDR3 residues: CATSLGLAGVEQFF. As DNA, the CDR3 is TGTGCCACCAGCTTGGGACTAGCGGGAGTCGAGCAGTTCTTC.

CDR3 loop: CASMGNTIYF. Written as DNA, the CDR3 is TGTGCCAGCATGGGAAACACCATATATTTT. V usage is TRBV2 and J usage is TRBJ1-3; D remains unclear. This CDR3 has 10 residues. CDR1 and CDR2 from the germline V gene are SNHLY and FYNNEI. Between the trimmed V and J ends, which lost 7 bases and 4 bases, there was a span of 2 bases.

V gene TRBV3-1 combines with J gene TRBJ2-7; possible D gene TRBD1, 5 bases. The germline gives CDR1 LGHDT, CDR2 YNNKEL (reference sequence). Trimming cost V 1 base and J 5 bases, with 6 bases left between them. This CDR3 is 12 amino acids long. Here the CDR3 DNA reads TGTGCCAGCAGCCAAGTGGACAACGAGCAGTACTTC. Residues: CASSQVDNEQYF.

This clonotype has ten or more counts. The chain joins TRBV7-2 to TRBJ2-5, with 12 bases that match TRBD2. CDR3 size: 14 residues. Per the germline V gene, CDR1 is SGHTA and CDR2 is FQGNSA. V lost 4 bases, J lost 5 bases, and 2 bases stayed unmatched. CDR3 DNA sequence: TGTGCCAGCAGCTACCTAGCGGGGGGGGAGACCCAGTACTTC. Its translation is CASSYLAGGETQYF.

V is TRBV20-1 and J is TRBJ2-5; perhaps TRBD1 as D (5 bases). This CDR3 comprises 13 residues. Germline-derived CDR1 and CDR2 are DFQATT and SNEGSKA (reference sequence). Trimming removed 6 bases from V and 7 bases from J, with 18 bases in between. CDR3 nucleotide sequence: TGCAGTGCCCAATCAGGACAAAAGGGGACCCAGTACTTC. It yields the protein CSAQSGQKGTQYF.

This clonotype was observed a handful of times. The CDR3 nucleotides read TGTGCCACCAGCAGAGATAGGTTACAGGGAACCGGGGAGCTGTTTTTT. Encoded protein: CATSRDRLQGTGELFF. The chain uses TRBV15 and TRBJ2-2; a possible D gene is TRBD1 (6 bases). The germline V gene has CDR1 LNHNV and CDR2 YYDKDF (reference sequence). Trimming stripped 0 bases from V and 5 bases from J, with 13 bases between. This CDR3 is built from 16 residues.